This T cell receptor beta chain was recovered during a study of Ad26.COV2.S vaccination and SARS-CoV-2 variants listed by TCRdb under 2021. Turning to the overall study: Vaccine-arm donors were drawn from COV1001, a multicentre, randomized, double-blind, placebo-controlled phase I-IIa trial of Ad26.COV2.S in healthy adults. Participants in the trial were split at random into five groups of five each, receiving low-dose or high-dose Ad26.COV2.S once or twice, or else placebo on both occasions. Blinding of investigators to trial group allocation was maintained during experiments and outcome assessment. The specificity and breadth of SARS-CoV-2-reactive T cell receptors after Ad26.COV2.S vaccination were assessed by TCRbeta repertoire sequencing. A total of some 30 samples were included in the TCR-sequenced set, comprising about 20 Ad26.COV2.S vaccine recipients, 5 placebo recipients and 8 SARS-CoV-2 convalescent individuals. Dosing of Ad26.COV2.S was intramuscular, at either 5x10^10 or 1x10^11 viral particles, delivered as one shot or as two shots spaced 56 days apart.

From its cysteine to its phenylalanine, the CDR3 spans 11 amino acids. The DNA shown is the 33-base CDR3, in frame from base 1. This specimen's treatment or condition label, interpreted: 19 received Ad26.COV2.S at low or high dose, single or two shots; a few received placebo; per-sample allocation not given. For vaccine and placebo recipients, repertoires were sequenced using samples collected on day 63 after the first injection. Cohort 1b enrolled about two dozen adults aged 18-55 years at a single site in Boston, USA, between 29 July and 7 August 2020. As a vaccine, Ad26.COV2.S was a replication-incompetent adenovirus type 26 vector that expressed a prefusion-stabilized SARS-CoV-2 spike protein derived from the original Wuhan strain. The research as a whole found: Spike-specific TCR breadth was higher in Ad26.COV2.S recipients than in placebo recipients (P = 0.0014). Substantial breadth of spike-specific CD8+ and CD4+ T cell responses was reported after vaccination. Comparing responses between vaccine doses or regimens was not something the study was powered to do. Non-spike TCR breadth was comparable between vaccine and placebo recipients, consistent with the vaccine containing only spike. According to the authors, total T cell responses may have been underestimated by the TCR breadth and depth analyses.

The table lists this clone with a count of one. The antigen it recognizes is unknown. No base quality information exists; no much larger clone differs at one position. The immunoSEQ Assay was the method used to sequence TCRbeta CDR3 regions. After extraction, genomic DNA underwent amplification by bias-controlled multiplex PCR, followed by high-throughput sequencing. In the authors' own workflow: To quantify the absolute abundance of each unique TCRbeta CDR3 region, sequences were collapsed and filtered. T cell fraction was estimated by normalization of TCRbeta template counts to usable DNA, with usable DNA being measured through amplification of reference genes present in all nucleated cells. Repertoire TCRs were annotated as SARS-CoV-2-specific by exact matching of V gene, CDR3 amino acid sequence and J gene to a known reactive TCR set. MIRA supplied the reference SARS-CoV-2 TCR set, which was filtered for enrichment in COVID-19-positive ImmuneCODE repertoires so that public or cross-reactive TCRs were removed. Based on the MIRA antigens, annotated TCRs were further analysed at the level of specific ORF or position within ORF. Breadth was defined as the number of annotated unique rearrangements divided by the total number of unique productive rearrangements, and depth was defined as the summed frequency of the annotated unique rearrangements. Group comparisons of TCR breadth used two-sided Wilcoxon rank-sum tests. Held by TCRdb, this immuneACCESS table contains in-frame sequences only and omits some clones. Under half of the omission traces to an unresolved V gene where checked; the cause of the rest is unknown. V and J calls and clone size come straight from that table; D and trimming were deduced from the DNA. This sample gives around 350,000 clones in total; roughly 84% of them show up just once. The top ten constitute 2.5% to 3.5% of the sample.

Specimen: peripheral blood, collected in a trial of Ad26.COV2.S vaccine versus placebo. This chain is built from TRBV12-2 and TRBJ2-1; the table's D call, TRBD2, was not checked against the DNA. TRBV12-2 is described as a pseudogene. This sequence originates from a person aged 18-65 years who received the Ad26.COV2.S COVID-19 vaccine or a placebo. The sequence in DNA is TGTGCAAGTCGCTTAGCGGGGTCGGGAGTCTTC. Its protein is CASRLAGSGVF.